This T cell receptor (beta chain) was captured by sequencing in a study of shared clonotypes between healthy human individuals. On the study more broadly: CD8 memory received one plate per donor, CD8 naive two, CD4 memory three and CD4 naive three. General observations from the study: The donor pool, a small one, limited the genetic and exposure-history diversity represented. Sample collection involved blood only; tissue repertoires are likely different.

As for this clone: Its antigen is not identified.

Clones were read by immunoSEQ multiplex PCR, and TCRdb kept only the in-frame ones, dropping some. The table shows 2 million to 2.5 million clones, with under 95% occurring only once. V shed 2 bases, J shed 5 bases, and the junction held 3 bases outside the gene matches. The CDR3 is 14 amino acids. CDR1 and CDR2 (germline): LGHNT, FRNRAP. This sequence originates from a man aged 18-30 years in good health. Some clones in this sample may be carry-over from other donors' samples. J is TRBJ2-1 and V is TRBV12-5, with 7 bases lining up with TRBD1. The sequenced material came from naive CD4+ T cells from PBMCs. The subset is: CD45RA+ positively selected. In DNA form, the CDR3 reads TGTGCTAGTGGTTTGTTGGGGACAGACAATGAGCAGTTCTTC. Amino acids: CASGLLGTDNEQFF.